Presented here are 30 T cell receptor beta chains from one specimen sequenced in a study of blood T cell repertoires in COVID-19. The data were produced by immunoSEQ multiplex PCR, yet TCRdb's version contains in-frame clones alone and is incomplete. This table holds about 250,000 clones, approximately 86% found once. Material for sequencing was peripheral blood. The receptor source for this set is a woman of 80 years or more with active or convalescent COVID-19.

V usage is TRBV15 and J usage is TRBJ2-6, with D unclear. This CDR3 has 16 residues. Deletions cut 0 bases from V and 1 base from J, with 7 bases between. Germline V gene sequence: CDR1 LNHNV, CDR2 YYDKDF (reference sequence). CDR3 in DNA: TGTGCCACCAGCAGAGAGTCGGTATCTGGGGCCAACGTCCTGACTTTC. It is translated as CATSRESVSGANVLTF.

The rearrangement uses TRBV3-1 (or the pseudogene TRBV3-2) and TRBJ1-3, with D tentatively TRBD1 (6 bases). The germline CDR1 and CDR2 sequences are LGHDT and YNNKEL (reference sequence). CDR3 length: 13 amino acids. Deletions cut 4 bases from V and 2 bases from J, with 6 bases between. CDR3 residues: CASSRQAGNTIYF. CDR3 nucleotides: TGTGCCAGCAGCCGACAGGCTGGAAACACCATATATTTT.

The chain links TRBV5-1 to TRBJ1-4, with a possible D match to TRBD1 (5 bases). CDR3 size: 12 residues. CDR1 SGHRS and CDR2 YFSETQ come from the germline V gene. Trimming removed 2 bases from V and 13 bases from J, with 12 bases in between. For the CDR3, the DNA is TGCGCCAGCAGCTTAGACAGCACTATACTGTTTTTT. It encodes CASSLDSTILFF.

This chain links TRBV18 with TRBJ2-5, with TRBD2 identical over 7 bases. Germline CDR1 and CDR2: KGHSH and LQKENI. V lost 3 bases and J lost 1; bases outside the gene matches: 14. This CDR3 region has 18 residues. The CDR3, as DNA: TGTGCCAGCTCACCTTTCTCACACGCGGGAGTACCCCAAGAGACCCAGTACTTC. Its protein product is CASSPFSHAGVPQETQYF.

The chain employs TRBV6-2 or TRBV6-3 and TRBJ2-7; no reliable D call. CDR3 length: 11 residues. V dropped 0 bases and J dropped 7 bases, with 4 bases sitting between them. Germline CDR1 and CDR2: MNHEY and SVGEGT. The CDR3 region is CASSYSSEQYF. CDR3 nucleotides: TGTGCCAGCAGTTACTCGAGTGAGCAGTACTTC.

This clone has a single count. V and J are TRBV28 and TRBJ1-6; D is unresolved. Trimming pared 6 bases from V and 2 bases from J, leaving 11 bases between. CDR1 and CDR2 from the germline V gene are MDHEN and SYDVKM. The CDR3 contains 15 residues. The CDR3 loop reads CASRRGGPYNSPLHF. The CDR3 DNA sequence: TGTGCCAGCAGGAGAGGCGGGCCCTATAATTCACCCCTCCACTTT.

This clone showed up just a few times. This chain connects TRBV5-5 to TRBJ2-3; 8 bases fit TRBD1. The V and J ends lost 4 bases and 12 bases, in that order; junction bases with no gene match: 4. Germline values: CDR1 SGHKS, CDR2 YYEKEE (reference sequence). The CDR3 consists of 11 residues. DNA of the CDR3: TGTGCCAGCAGCATCGACAGGGGACAGTATTTT. Translating gives CASSIDRGQYF.

This chain joins TRBV3-1 (or the pseudogene TRBV3-2) and TRBJ2-1; TRBD2 aligns across 7 bases. CDR1 and CDR2 from the germline V gene are LGHDT and YNNKEL (reference sequence). J gave up 0 bases and V 4 bases, and 0 bases lay outside the gene matches. The CDR3 extends over 14 amino acids. For the CDR3, the DNA is TGTGCCAGCAGCCGGACTAGCTCCTACAATGAGCAGTTCTTC. Translating it yields CASSRTSSYNEQFF.

The chain employs TRBV5-1 and TRBJ1-2; weak D call: TRBD1 (5 bases). This CDR3 contains 14 residues. The germline V gene encodes CDR1 SGHRS and CDR2 YFSETQ. V was cut by 1 base and J by 2 bases, with 9 bases left in between. CDR3 coding DNA: TGCGCCAGCAGCTTGTTGGACACCAACTATGGCTACACCTTC. This translates into CASSLLDTNYGYTF.

This clone was counted a single time. The rearrangement links TRBV3-1 (or the pseudogene TRBV3-2) to TRBJ1-1; D is perhaps TRBD1 (6 bases). The CDR3 runs to 13 residues. The germline V gene has CDR1 LGHDT and CDR2 YNNKEL (reference sequence). V shed 4 bases and J shed 5 bases, with 11 bases lying between them. The CDR3 DNA is TGTGCCAGCAGCCTTATTCAGGGGACTGAAGCTTTCTTT. Amino acids: CASSLIQGTEAFF.

This rearrangement joins TRBV7-2 to TRBJ1-2; D gene ambiguous. Trimming removed 5 bases from V and 5 bases from J, with 12 bases in between. There are 13 residues in the CDR3. In germline, CDR1 is SGHTA, CDR2 FQGNSA. The CDR3 here is CASSRGGTYGYTF. The CDR3 DNA reads TGTGCCAGCAGCCGCGGCGGAACTTATGGCTACACCTTC.

This chain joins TRBV12-3 or TRBV12-4 and TRBJ2-1; the D is unclear. The CDR3 has 12 amino acids. The V gene lost 4 bases and the J gene lost 4 bases, with 5 bases spanning the gap. The CDR3 loop is CASSYLYNEQFF. The CDR3 coding sequence is TGTGCCAGCAGTTATCTATACAATGAGCAGTTCTTC.

The rearrangement uses TRBV30 and TRBJ1-2; D ambiguous. This CDR3 spans 14 amino acids. Trimming cost V 3 bases and J 4 bases, with 15 bases left between them. Germline V gene sequence: CDR1 GTSNPN, CDR2 SVGIG (reference sequence). CDR3 sequence (DNA): TGTGCCTGGAGCCGATTGTTGGTGAGCTATGGCTACACCTTC. Its protein product is CAWSRLLVSYGYTF.

The rearrangement links TRBV5-4 to TRBJ2-1; D gene uncertain. CDR3 length: 12 amino acids. V lost 0 bases and J lost 8, with 6 bases in between. CDR1 is SGHNT and CDR2 is YYREEE in the germline V gene (reference sequence). CDR3 amino acids: CASSLVSYEQFF. In nucleotides, the CDR3 is TGTGCCAGCAGCTTGGTTAGCTATGAGCAGTTCTTC.

V and J are TRBV27 and TRBJ2-2, with 11 nucleotides matching TRBD2. The CDR3 contains 19 residues. V lost 2 bases to trimming and J lost 5 bases; unmatched junction nucleotides: 13. Germline V gene lookup returns CDR1 MNHEY and CDR2 SMNVEV (reference sequence). CDR3 loop: CASSLEVSGGARSTGELFF. The CDR3 coding sequence is TGTGCCAGCAGTTTAGAGGTTAGCGGGGGGGCCAGATCGACCGGGGAGCTGTTTTTT.

Note on this clone: The same CDR3 arises from other DNA sequences in this sample as well. V usage is TRBV12-3 or TRBV12-4 and J usage is TRBJ2-6; no reliable D call. Trimming removed 6 bases at V and 0 bases at J, with 3 bases between. The CDR3 is 13 residues long. CDR3 in amino acids: CASSRSGANVLTF. The CDR3 nucleotides are TGTGCCAGCAGCCGCTCTGGGGCCAACGTCCTGACTTTC.

The chain combines TRBV10-3 with TRBJ2-5; TRBD1 aligns across 7 bases. Germline CDR1 ENHRY, CDR2 SYGVKD. This CDR3 contains 12 residues. The V and J ends lost 10 bases and 3 bases, in that order; junction bases with no gene match: 5. The chain's CDR3 is CATRQGEETQYF. As DNA, the CDR3 is TGTGCCACCAGACAGGGTGAAGAGACCCAGTACTTC.

This chain uses TRBV28 with TRBJ1-2; tentatively, D is TRBD1 (6 bases). CDR3 length equals 15 residues. Trimming pared 2 bases from V and 4 bases from J, leaving 14 bases between. Germline V gene lookup returns CDR1 MDHEN and CDR2 SYDVKM. CDR3 nucleotides: TGTGCCAGCAGTTTAGGGACCGTAGGGGGCTATGGCTACACCTTC. Encoded protein: CASSLGTVGGYGYTF.

V gene TRBV1 combines with J gene TRBJ1-1; the D call of TRBD1 is as the table states it, not checked on the DNA. TRBV1 is shown as a pseudogene. This CDR3 contains 17 residues. The CDR3 DNA is TGCACCAGCAGCCCCCGTCCGGACAGGGGTCCGAACACTGAAGCTTTCTTT. This sequence encodes CTSSPRPDRGPNTEAFF.

The chain employs TRBV7-8 and TRBJ1-5, with TRBD1 identical over 7 bases. CDR3 length: 16 residues. Germline values: CDR1 SGHVS, CDR2 FQNEAQ. V was pared by 8 bases and J by 1 base, with 11 bases of the junction left unmatched. CDR3 sequence reads: CASSAITGVSNQPQHF. CDR3 DNA: TGTGCCAGCTCGGCCATCACAGGGGTAAGCAATCAGCCCCAGCATTTT.

The chain is built from TRBV19 and TRBJ2-2; 9 bases map to TRBD2. The CDR3 contains 16 residues. CDR1 and CDR2 from the germline V gene are LNHDA and SQIVND (reference sequence). V shed 7 bases and J 1 base; nucleotides not matched to a gene: 7. DNA for the CDR3: TGTGCCAGTACCAACTTACTAGCGGGGAACACCGGGGAGCTGTTTTTT. Translated, it gives CASTNLLAGNTGELFF.

There are a few counts of this clone. V usage is TRBV6-5 and J usage is TRBJ1-4; no definite D call. Per germline, CDR1 MNHEY and CDR2 SVGAGI. The CDR3 is 13 amino acids. The V gene lost 6 bases and the J gene lost 10 bases, with 15 bases spanning the gap. CDR3 coding DNA: TGTGCCAGCAGCCCACGGGAAACCGGAAAACTGTTTTTT. It is translated as CASSPRETGKLFF.

The rearrangement uses TRBV7-9 and TRBJ1-1; 7 nucleotides line up with TRBD1. Germline V lookup: CDR1 SEHNR, CDR2 FQNEAQ (reference sequence). This CDR3 is 14 amino acids long. With 5 bases clipped from V and 0 bases from J, the junction kept 3 bases outside the gene matches. Written as DNA, the CDR3 is TGTGCCAGCAGCCCAGGACAGGTGAACACTGAAGCTTTCTTT. This encodes CASSPGQVNTEAFF.

The rearrangement joins TRBV29-1 to TRBJ1-1, with D hard to call. This CDR3 region has 13 residues. In germline, CDR1 is SQVTM, CDR2 ANQGSEA. The V gene lost 6 bases and the J gene lost 5 bases, with 16 bases spanning the gap. CDR3: CSVMSQARTEAFF. CDR3 coding DNA: TGCAGCGTCATGTCGCAGGCCCGGACTGAAGCTTTCTTT.

The CDR3 reads CATSRDGGSQETQYF. The CDR3 DNA follows: TGTGCCACCAGCAGAGATGGGGGGAGTCAAGAGACCCAGTACTTC. J is TRBJ2-5 and V is TRBV15; D possibly corresponds to TRBD2 (6 bases). V was trimmed by 0 bases and J by 2 bases, leaving 10 bases between them. The CDR3 consists of 15 residues. Germline-derived CDR1 and CDR2 are LNHNV and YYDKDF (reference sequence).

This chain uses TRBV7-9 with TRBJ1-4; 7 nucleotides line up with TRBD1. Per germline, CDR1 SEHNR and CDR2 FQNEAQ (reference sequence). J lost 5 bases, V lost 1 base, and 4 bases had no gene match. This CDR3 is 15 amino acids long. The CDR3 sequence: CASSLEQGKNEKLFF. CDR3 bases: TGTGCCAGCAGCTTAGAACAGGGGAAAAATGAAAAACTGTTTTTT.

This chain links TRBV28 with TRBJ1-6; D gene uncertain. The V gene's germline CDR1 is MDHEN and CDR2 SYDVKM. With 0 bases removed from V and 10 bases from J, the gap between germline ends came to 13 bases. This CDR3 contains 15 residues. CDR3 nucleotides: TGTGCCAGCAGTTTATGGAGCGGGTCTCGGTCACCCCTCCACTTT. Amino acid sequence: CASSLWSGSRSPLHF. Combining the CDR3 with reference TRBV28 and TRBJ1-6 gives the whole variable domain DVKVTQSSRYLVKRTGEKVFLECVQDMDHENMFWYRQDPGLGLRLIYFSYDVKMKEKGDIPEGYSVSREKKERFSLILESASTNQTSMYLCASSLWSGSRSPLHFGNGTRLTVT.

This clone has just one count. The junction departs from germline at one end; a sequencing error may be responsible. The gene calls are TRBV6-4 and TRBJ1-1; D gene ambiguous. The germline V gene has CDR1 MRHNA and CDR2 SNTAGT. The CDR3 spans 11 residues. CDR3 loop: CASSDSVRQLF. The DNA of the CDR3 is TGTGCCAGCAGTGACTCTGTCAGGCAATTGTTT.

This clone was observed a handful of times. J is TRBJ1-5 and V is TRBV19; 10 bases align to TRBD1. Germline V gene data show CDR1 as LNHDA and CDR2 as SQIVND (reference sequence). With V trimmed by 4 bases and J by 5 bases, 8 bases remained unmatched. This CDR3 is built from 16 residues. DNA of the CDR3: TGTGCCAGTAGTACATATCGGGGACAGGGGTATCAGCCCCAGCATTTT. Translation: CASSTYRGQGYQPQHF. Together with reference TRBV19 and TRBJ1-5, the CDR3 gives the full variable domain: DGGITQSPKYLFRKEGQNVTLSCEQNLNHDAMYWYRQDPGQGLRLIYYSQIVNDFQKGDIAEGYSVSREKKESFPLTVTSAQKNPTAFYLCASSTYRGQGYQPQHFGDGTRLSIL.

This rearrangement joins TRBV5-4 to TRBJ1-4, with D unresolved. This CDR3 comprises 13 residues. CDR1 SGHNT and CDR2 YYREEE come from the germline V gene (reference sequence). V lost 4 bases and J 8 bases, leaving 12 bases between the germline ends. The CDR3 DNA reads TGTGCCAGCAGCGCCGGTGGAGGGGAAAAACTGTTTTTT. This translates into CASSAGGGEKLFF.